These 4 T cell receptor beta chains share one sample of origin, sequenced in a study of T cell responses to AZD1222 COVID-19 vaccine (dated by TCRdb to the early 2020s). The library was produced with the immunoSEQ multiplex PCR assay. TCRdb retrieved this table from immuneACCESS and kept in-frame rearrangements only. Not all clones are present; in checked studies, unresolved V genes account for under half, and no reason is known for the remainder. The sample table contains approximately 110,000 clones; only one count was recorded for 70% to 90% of them. The biggest ten clones account for 5.5% to 8% of the sample. This sample's time point label indicates: baseline before first vaccination. Sequenced here: peripheral blood, sampled on day 0 of AZD1222 vaccination. The receptors were gathered from an adult in good health.

The chain combines TRBV5-1 with TRBJ2-3, with TRBD2 matching over 9 bases. Unmatched junction bases numbered 8, after V lost 0 bases and J lost 6 bases. The CDR3 has 16 residues. Germline V gene data show CDR1 as SGHRS and CDR2 as YFSETQ. CDR3 residues: CASSLASAGGADTQYF. CDR3 DNA sequence: TGCGCCAGCAGCTTGGCCTCCGCGGGGGGGGCGGATACGCAGTATTTT. Using reference TRBV5-1 and TRBJ2-3 for the parts outside the CDR3, the full variable domain is KAGVTQTPRYLIKTRGQQVTLSCSPISGHRSVSWYQQTPGQGLQFLFEYFSETQRNKGNFPGRFSGRQFSNSRSEMNVSTLELGDSALYLCASSLASAGGADTQYFGPGTRLTVL.

This chain uses TRBV7-9 with TRBJ1-5, with D possibly matching TRBD1 (5 bases). Germline CDR1 SEHNR, CDR2 FQNEAQ (reference sequence). Trimming shortened V by 6 bases and J by 6 bases, and 15 bases separated the two germline ends. The CDR3 is 14 amino acids. The CDR3 reads CASSVLGTPQPQHF. CDR3 coding DNA: TGTGCCAGCAGTGTGCTCGGGACCCCTCAGCCCCAGCATTTT.

The chain couples TRBV19 to TRBJ1-4; D may be TRBD1 (5 bases). The CDR3 totals 16 residues. With 10 bases removed from V and 5 bases from J, the gap between germline ends came to 23 bases. The germline V gene encodes CDR1 LNHDA and CDR2 SQIVND (reference sequence). The CDR3 here is CATLRDPTGMNEKLFF. Written as DNA, the CDR3 is TGTGCCACCCTACGAGACCCCACAGGAATGAATGAAAAACTGTTTTTT.

This chain links TRBV18 with TRBJ1-2; a possible D gene is TRBD1 (5 bases). The CDR3 is 16 amino acids. The ends were cut back, 1 base at V and 6 bases at J, with 18 bases in the middle. Germline V gene data show CDR1 as KGHSH and CDR2 as LQKENI. The CDR3 sequence: CASSPLDRQWGHGYTF. CDR3 coding DNA: TGTGCCAGCTCACCACTCGACAGACAATGGGGCCATGGCTACACCTTC.